This T cell receptor (beta chain) derives from a study of Ad26.COV2.S vaccination and SARS-CoV-2 variants. Treatment indicated: around 19 received Ad26.COV2.S at low or high dose, single or two shots; several received placebo; per-sample allocation not given. Samples analyzed were those drawn on day 63 after the first vaccine or placebo injection. Donation was by an adult aged 18-55 years who was in Boston. Overall study results and limits: Those who received the vaccine showed greater spike-specific TCR breadth than those given placebo. Spike-specific responses of CD8+ and CD4+ T cells were reported to display substantial breadth after vaccination.

Produced via immunoSEQ multiplex PCR; TCRdb's table is partial and in-frame only. Found here are 450,000 to 550,000 clones, nearly 90% of them singletons; the top ten hold about 2.4%. Details on this clone: The antigen is unknown. Additional DNA sequences in this sample encode the identical CDR3.

After removal of 1 base from V and 5 bases from J, the junction contained 1 base not matched to a gene. The CDR3 has 14 amino acids. CDR1 is LGHDT and CDR2 is YNNKEL in the germline V gene (reference sequence). Source: peripheral blood, taken in a trial of Ad26.COV2.S vaccine versus placebo. The sequence derives from a person aged 18-60 years who received the Ad26.COV2.S COVID-19 vaccine or a placebo. The chain is built from TRBV3-1 (or the pseudogene TRBV3-2) and TRBJ1-2, with 10 positions matching TRBD1. The DNA for the CDR3 is TGTGCCAGCAGCCAAGGGACAGGGGGATATGGCTACACCTTC. Encoded protein: CASSQGTGGYGYTF.